This T cell receptor (beta chain) was identified in a study of graft-versus-host responses after intestinal transplantation. General study findings and limits: The study associated peak circulating GvH clone levels with early post-transplant HvG declines. Allografts of one patient group, those with graft-donor T cell macrochimerism, had high graft-versus-host to host-versus-graft clonal ratios.

Comments on this clone: The antigen is not known.

TCRdb's table, derived via immunoSEQ multiplex PCR, lists solely in-frame clones and lacks some. The sample holds 150,000 or so clones, about 90% seen once. In germline, CDR1 is SGHTA, CDR2 FQGNSA. Trimming cost V 1 base and J 9 bases, with 9 bases left between them. The length of the CDR3 is 12 residues. The chain couples TRBV7-2 to TRBJ1-2; D remains unclear. This sequence originates from a human donor who received an intestinal transplant. Sequences were derived from unstimulated CD4+ T cells sorted from spleen or lymph node cells, sampled before intestinal transplant. In DNA form, the CDR3 reads TGTGCCAGCAGCTTAGAGGCGGCTAGCTACACCTTC. Its protein product is CASSLEAASYTF.